The next 21 T cell receptor beta chains were all read from a single sample in a study of T cell repertoires in cytomegalovirus infection. Antigen specificity for these receptors is unknown. MiXCR, run by TCRdb on the reads, gives a single entry per CDR3 protein. Found here are around 360,000 distinct CDR3 sequences, about 35% of them singletons; the top ten hold approximately 15%. The sample consisted of cultured PBMCs, taken from culture after CMV antigen stimulation. The receptors come from a human donor in good health (CMV status not recorded). Some clones in this sample may be carry-over from other donors' samples.

In its sample, this clonotype was seen many times. This chain links TRBV7-2 with TRBJ2-3; 10 nucleotides agree with TRBD2. This CDR3 is built from 16 residues. V lost 5 bases to trimming and J lost 5 bases; unmatched junction nucleotides: 10. Germline V gene sequence: CDR1 SGHTA, CDR2 FQGNSA. The CDR3 here is CASSVSGRRLGDTQYF. CDR3 coding DNA: TGTGCCAGCAGCGTTAGCGGGAGGAGGCTGGGAGATACGCAGTATTTT.

There are a few counts of this clonotype. This chain links TRBV7-8 with TRBJ2-1; D unresolved. V lost 6 bases, J lost 0 bases, and 24 bases lay in between. This CDR3 is 19 amino acids long. Germline CDR1 is SGHVS and CDR2 is FQNEAQ. In nucleotides, the CDR3 is TGTGCCAGCAGGTCCCCCTACCATTCCAGGAGACGCTCCTACAATGAGCAGTTCTTC. Translation: CASRSPYHSRRRSYNEQFF.

This clonotype was seen repeatedly, ten times or more. The V call is TRBV7-8, the J call TRBJ2-5; D is undetermined. Germline values: CDR1 SGHVS, CDR2 FQNEAQ. V was shortened by 5 bases and J by 4 bases, with 5 bases between the two germline ends. This CDR3 has 11 amino acids. Written as DNA, the CDR3 is TGTGCCAGCAGCCAAGGAGAGACCCAGTACTTC. It encodes CASSQGETQYF.

CDR3 residues: CASSQEGRAINIQYF. In nucleotides, the CDR3 is TGTGCCAGCAGCCAAGAGGGAAGGGCAATAAACATTCAGTACTTC. This rearrangement joins TRBV9 to TRBJ2-4; TRBD2 might be the D (5 bases). Trimming pared 4 bases from V and 6 bases from J, leaving 17 bases between. Germline V CDR1 and CDR2: SGDLS, YYNGEE. The CDR3 length is 15 residues. The whole variable domain, remainder taken from reference TRBV9 and TRBJ2-4, is DSGVTQTPKHLITATGQRVTLRCSPRSGDLSVYWYQQSLDQGLQFLIQYYNGEERAKGNILERFSAQQFPDLHSELNLSSLELGDSALYFCASSQEGRAINIQYFGAGTRLSVL.

V and J are TRBV7-3 and TRBJ2-1, with 8 nucleotides matching TRBD2. Per the germline V gene, CDR1 is SGHTA and CDR2 is FQGTGA. The CDR3 length is 15 residues. V shed 3 bases, J shed 7 bases, and the junction held 8 bases outside the gene matches. The CDR3 sequence: CASSFVREGQNEQFF. The CDR3 nucleotides read TGTGCCAGCAGCTTTGTTCGGGAGGGCCAAAATGAGCAGTTCTTC.

In its sample, this clonotype was seen a few times. Written as DNA, the CDR3 is TGTGCCAGCAGTTTAGTGGGGCTTTCGAAAGGTTCACCCCTCCACTTT. Its protein is CASSLVGLSKGSPLHF. The rearrangement uses TRBV12-3 or TRBV12-4 and TRBJ1-6, with D possibly TRBD1 on 5 matching bases. The CDR3 is 16 amino acids. V was pared by 1 base and J by 9 bases, with 16 bases between.

This clonotype occurred a few times. The chain carries TRBV12-3 or TRBV12-4 and TRBJ1-1, with a weak D call TRBD1 (5 bases). The CDR3 length is 13 residues. Trimming cost V 7 bases and J 2 bases, with 11 bases left between them. Here the CDR3 reads CASTTQVNTEAFF. Here the CDR3 DNA reads TGTGCCAGCACGACACAGGTTAACACTGAAGCTTTCTTT.

The V gene is TRBV6-1, the J gene TRBJ2-7; 13 bases map to TRBD2. Unmatched junction bases numbered 8, after V lost 5 bases and J lost 7 bases. The length of the CDR3 is 15 residues. Looked up from germline, CDR1 is MNHNS and CDR2 is SASEGT. CDR3 loop: CASSSPGTSGIEQYF. As DNA, the CDR3 is TGTGCCAGCAGTTCTCCCGGGACTAGCGGGATTGAGCAGTACTTC.

The chain joins TRBV5-4 to TRBJ1-2; TRBD1 agrees at 8 bases. The V and J ends lost 0 bases and 0 bases, in that order; junction bases with no gene match: 4. Per germline, CDR1 SGHNT and CDR2 YYREEE (reference sequence). The CDR3 length is 16 residues. The DNA for the CDR3 is TGTGCCAGCAGCTTGGGGGGGACAGGAGCTAACTATGGCTACACCTTC. Its protein is CASSLGGTGANYGYTF.

The sample holds a few counts of this clonotype. The chain is built from TRBV20-1 and TRBJ1-4, with D unclear. CDR1 and CDR2 (germline): DFQATT, SNEGSKA (reference sequence). V lost 6 bases and J lost 0, with 14 bases in between. There are 15 residues in the CDR3. The CDR3 bases are TGCAGTGCCCTAACGTACAGCGCAACTAATGAAAAACTGTTTTTT. Its translation is CSALTYSATNEKLFF.

This clonotype was seen only a few times. J is TRBJ2-4 and V is TRBV7-9, with D tentatively TRBD2 (5 bases). Trimming shortened V by 5 bases and J by 3 bases, and 14 bases separated the two germline ends. The CDR3 totals 15 residues. CDR1 is SEHNR, CDR2 FQNEAQ, per germline (reference sequence). CDR3 residues: CASSIGEGGKNIQYF. CDR3 in DNA: TGTGCCAGCAGCATTGGCGAGGGTGGCAAAAACATTCAGTACTTC. The full variable domain, in which reference TRBV7-9 and TRBJ2-4 provide the parts outside the CDR3, is DTGVSQNPRHKITKRGQNVTFRCDPISEHNRLYWYRQTLGQGPEFLTYFQNEAQLEKSRLLSDRFSAERPKGSFSTLEIQRTEQGDSAMYLCASSIGEGGKNIQYFGAGTRLSVL.

The chain is built from TRBV7-9 and TRBJ1-1; 8 nucleotides line up with TRBD1. Germline V gene lookup returns CDR1 SEHNR and CDR2 FQNEAQ (reference sequence). The CDR3 is 15 amino acids. V shed 3 bases and J 1 base; nucleotides not matched to a gene: 4. This chain's CDR3 is CASSFGQGQNTEAFF. In nucleotides, the CDR3 is TGTGCCAGCAGCTTCGGACAGGGCCAGAACACTGAAGCTTTCTTT.

This clonotype was observed at least ten times. This chain uses TRBV7-2 with TRBJ2-2; 8 positions agree with TRBD2. After removal of 3 bases from V and 2 bases from J, the junction contained 8 bases not matched to a gene. CDR3 length: 17 residues. CDR1 SGHTA and CDR2 FQGNSA come from the germline V gene. CDR3 residues: CASSFTAGGINTGELFF. The CDR3 nucleotides are TGTGCCAGCAGCTTTACGGCGGGAGGAATCAACACCGGGGAGCTGTTTTTT. Looking up the rest from reference TRBV7-2 and TRBJ2-2 gives the full variable domain: GAGVSQSPSNKVTEKGKDVELRCDPISGHTALYWYRQSLGQGLEFLIYFQGNSAPDKSGLPSDRFSAERTGGSVSTLTIQRTQQEDSAVYLCASSFTAGGINTGELFFGEGSRLTVL.

V usage is TRBV7-2 and J usage is TRBJ2-1, with 7 positions matching TRBD1. From germline, CDR1 is SGHTA and CDR2 FQGNSA. The junction had 18 bases not matched to a gene; V was cut back by 4 bases and J by 3 bases. This CDR3 comprises 19 residues. CDR3 region: CASSSPRKGGLRFYNEQFF. Here the CDR3 DNA reads TGTGCCAGCAGCTCCCCCCGGAAAGGGGGCTTGAGGTTCTACAATGAGCAGTTCTTC.

The chain links TRBV4-1 to TRBJ1-6; no clear D. V was clipped by 1 base and J by 10 bases, with 11 bases between them. Per the germline V gene, CDR1 is MGHRA and CDR2 is YSYEKL. The CDR3 sequence is 14 residues long. The CDR3 region has the DNA TGCGCCAGCAGCCAAGGTCCGGGCACATCACCCCTCCACTTT. As protein: CASSQGPGTSPLHF.

The CDR3 protein is CASSQRDSSYEQYF. CDR3 DNA sequence: TGCGCCAGCAGCCAACGGGACAGCTCCTACGAGCAGTACTTC. V gene TRBV4-1 combines with J gene TRBJ2-7, with TRBD1 matching over 7 bases. The germline V gene encodes CDR1 MGHRA and CDR2 YSYEKL. There are 14 residues in the CDR3. Trimming removed 2 bases from V and 0 bases from J; junction bases left unmatched: 1.

This clonotype has only a few counts. J is TRBJ2-3 and V is TRBV28, with 12 bases aligning to TRBD2. This CDR3 spans 19 amino acids. Germline CDR1 reads MDHEN; CDR2 reads SYDVKM. Trimming took 5 bases from V and 3 from J; bases not matched to a gene: 15. The CDR3 DNA sequence: TGTGCCAGCAGTCTCGGGCTAGCGGGAGGGTTCCTCCATACAGATACGCAGTATTTT. Translating gives CASSLGLAGGFLHTDTQYF.

CDR3 in amino acids: CASSSSTGGITEAFF. Here the CDR3 DNA reads TGTGCCAGCAGCTCCTCGACAGGGGGCATTACTGAAGCTTTCTTT. This chain links TRBV7-3 with TRBJ1-1; 10 bases are shared with TRBD1. Germline assignment: CDR1 SGHTA and CDR2 FQGTGA. With 4 bases clipped from V and 5 bases from J, the junction kept 7 bases outside the gene matches. The CDR3 covers 15 residues.

There are a few counts of this clonotype. The genes are TRBV6-1 and TRBJ2-7; D is possibly TRBD1 (5 bases). Germline assignment: CDR1 MNHNS and CDR2 SASEGT. V was pared by 10 bases and J by 2 bases, with 15 bases between. The CDR3 extends over 13 amino acids. CDR3 loop: CATLKQAAYEQYV. The DNA for the CDR3 is TGTGCCACCTTGAAACAGGCCGCCTACGAGCAGTACGTC.

This clonotype was counted a few times. The V gene is TRBV7-8, the J gene TRBJ1-2; no clear D. The CDR3 sequence is 13 residues long. CDR1 is SGHVS and CDR2 is FQNEAQ in the germline V gene. Deletions cut 5 bases from V and 7 bases from J, with 14 bases between. CDR3 sequence (DNA): TGTGCCAGCAGCGCTTATTCCCCTCCTGGCTACACCTTC. It codes for CASSAYSPPGYTF.

The chain uses TRBV6-2 or TRBV6-3 and TRBJ2-1; 10 bases line up with TRBD2. Germline CDR1 is MNHEY and CDR2 is SVGEGT. This CDR3 is 17 amino acids long. The junction had 8 bases not matched to a gene; V was cut back by 2 bases and J by 4 bases. The CDR3 DNA is TGTGCCAGCAGTTACATCCCCGGGACTAGCGTATACAATGAGCAGTTCTTC. Protein product: CASSYIPGTSVYNEQFF.